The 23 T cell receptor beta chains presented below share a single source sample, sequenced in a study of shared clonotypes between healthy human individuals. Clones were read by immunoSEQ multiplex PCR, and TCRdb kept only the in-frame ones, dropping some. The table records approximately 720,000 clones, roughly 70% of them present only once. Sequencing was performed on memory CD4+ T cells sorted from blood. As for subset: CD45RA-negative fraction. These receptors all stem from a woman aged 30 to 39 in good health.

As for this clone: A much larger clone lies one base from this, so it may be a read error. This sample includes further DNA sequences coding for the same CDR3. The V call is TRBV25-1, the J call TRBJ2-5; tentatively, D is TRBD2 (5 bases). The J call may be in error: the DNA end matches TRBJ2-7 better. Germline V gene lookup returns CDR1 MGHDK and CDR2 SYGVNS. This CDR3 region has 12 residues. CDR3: CASSRGSYEQYF. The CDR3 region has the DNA TGTGCCAGCAGTCGGGGAAGCTACGAGCAGTACTTC.

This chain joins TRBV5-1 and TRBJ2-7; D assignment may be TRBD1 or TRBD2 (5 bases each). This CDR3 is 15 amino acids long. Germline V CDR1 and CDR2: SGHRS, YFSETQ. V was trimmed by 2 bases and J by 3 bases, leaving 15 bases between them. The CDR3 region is CASSFGDRDLYEQYF. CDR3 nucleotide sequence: TGCGCCAGCAGCTTTGGCGACCGGGACCTCTACGAGCAGTACTTC.

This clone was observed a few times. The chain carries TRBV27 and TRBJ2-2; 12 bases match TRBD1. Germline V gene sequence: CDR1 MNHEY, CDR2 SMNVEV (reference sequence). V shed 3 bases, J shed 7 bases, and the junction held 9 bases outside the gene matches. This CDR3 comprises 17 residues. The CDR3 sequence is CASSFVWGQGAVGELFF. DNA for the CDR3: TGTGCCAGCAGTTTTGTCTGGGGACAGGGGGCGGTCGGGGAGCTGTTTTTT.

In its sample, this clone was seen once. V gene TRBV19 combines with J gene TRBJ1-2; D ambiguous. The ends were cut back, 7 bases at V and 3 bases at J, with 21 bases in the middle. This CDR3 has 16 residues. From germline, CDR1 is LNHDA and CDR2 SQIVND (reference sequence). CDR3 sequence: CASTNYPRGPDYGYTF. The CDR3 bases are TGTGCCAGTACAAACTACCCGAGAGGGCCTGACTATGGCTACACCTTC.

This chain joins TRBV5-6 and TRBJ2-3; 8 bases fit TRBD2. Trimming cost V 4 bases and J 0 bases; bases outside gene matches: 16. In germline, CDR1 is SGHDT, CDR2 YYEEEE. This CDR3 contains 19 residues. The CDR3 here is CASSTTQRLASISTDTQYF. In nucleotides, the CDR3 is TGTGCCAGCAGCACGACTCAAAGACTAGCGAGCATTAGCACAGATACGCAGTATTTT.

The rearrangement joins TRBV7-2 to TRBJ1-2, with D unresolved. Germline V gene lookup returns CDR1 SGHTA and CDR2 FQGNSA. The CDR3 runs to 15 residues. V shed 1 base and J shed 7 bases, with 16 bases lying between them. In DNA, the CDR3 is TGTGCCAGCAGCTTAGGGGCAGGCCGCCGTAGTGGCTACACCTTC. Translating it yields CASSLGAGRRSGYTF.

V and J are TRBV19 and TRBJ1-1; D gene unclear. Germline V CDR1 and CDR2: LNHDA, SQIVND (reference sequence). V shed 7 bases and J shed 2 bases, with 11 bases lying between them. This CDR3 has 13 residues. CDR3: CASTFQVNTEAFF. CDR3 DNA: TGTGCCAGTACCTTCCAAGTTAACACTGAAGCTTTCTTT.

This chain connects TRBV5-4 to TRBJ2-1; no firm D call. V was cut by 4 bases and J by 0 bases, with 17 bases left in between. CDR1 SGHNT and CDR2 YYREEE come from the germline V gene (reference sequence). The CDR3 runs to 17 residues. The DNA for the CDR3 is TGTGCCAGCAGCACAGACGGTCAACCTAACTCCTACAATGAGCAGTTCTTC. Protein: CASSTDGQPNSYNEQFF.

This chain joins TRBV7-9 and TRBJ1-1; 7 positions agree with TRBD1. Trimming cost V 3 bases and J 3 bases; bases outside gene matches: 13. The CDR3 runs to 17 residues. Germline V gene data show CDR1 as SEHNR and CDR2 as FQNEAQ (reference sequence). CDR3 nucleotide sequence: TGTGCCAGCAGCTTTGGCCAGGGGGGATACAAGGACACTGAAGCTTTCTTT. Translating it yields CASSFGQGGYKDTEAFF.

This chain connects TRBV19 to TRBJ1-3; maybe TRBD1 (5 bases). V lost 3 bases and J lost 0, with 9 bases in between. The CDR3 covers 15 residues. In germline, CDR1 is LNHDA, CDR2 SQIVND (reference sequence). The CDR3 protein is CASSIWTFSGNTIYF. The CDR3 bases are TGTGCCAGTAGTATCTGGACATTCTCTGGAAACACCATATATTTT.

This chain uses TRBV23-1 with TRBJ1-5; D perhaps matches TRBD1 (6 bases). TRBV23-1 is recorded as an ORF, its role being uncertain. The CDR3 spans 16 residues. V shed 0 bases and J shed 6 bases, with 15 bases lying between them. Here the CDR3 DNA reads TGCGCCAGCAGTCAATCCGGGGGGGCCCCCAGTCAGCCCCAGCATTTT. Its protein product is CASSQSGGAPSQPQHF.

CDR3: CASSLQGTNTEAFF. The CDR3 DNA follows: TGTGCCAGCAGCTTACAGGGTACCAACACTGAAGCTTTCTTT. This chain joins TRBV7-9 and TRBJ1-1; D may be TRBD1 (5 bases). Trimming removed 2 bases at V and 2 bases at J, with 9 bases between. This CDR3 has 14 residues. The germline V gene has CDR1 SEHNR and CDR2 FQNEAQ (reference sequence). The variable domain in full, with the rest retrieved from reference TRBV7-9 and TRBJ1-1, is DTGVSQNPRHKITKRGQNVTFRCDPISEHNRLYWYRQTLGQGPEFLTYFQNEAQLEKSRLLSDRFSAERPKGSFSTLEIQRTEQGDSAMYLCASSLQGTNTEAFFGQGTRLTVV.

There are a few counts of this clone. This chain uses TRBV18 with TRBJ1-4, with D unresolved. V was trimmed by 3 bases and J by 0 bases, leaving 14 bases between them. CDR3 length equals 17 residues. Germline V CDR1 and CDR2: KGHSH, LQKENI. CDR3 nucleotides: TGTGCCAGCTCACCGCCTCCGGGGTCTACAACTAATGAAAAACTGTTTTTT. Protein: CASSPPPGSTTNEKLFF. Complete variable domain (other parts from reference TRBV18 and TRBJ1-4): NAGVMQNPRHLVRRRGQEARLRCSPMKGHSHVYWYRQLPEEGLKFMVYLQKENIIDESGMPKERFSAEFPKEGPSILRIQQVVRGDSAAYFCASSPPPGSTTNEKLFFGSGTQLSVL.

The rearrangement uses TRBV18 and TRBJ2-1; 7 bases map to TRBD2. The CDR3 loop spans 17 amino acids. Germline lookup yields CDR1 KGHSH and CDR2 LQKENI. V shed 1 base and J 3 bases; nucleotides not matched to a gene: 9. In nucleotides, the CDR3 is TGTGCCAGCTCACCACTCCCTAGCGGAGGGGTCTACAATGAGCAGTTCTTC. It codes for CASSPLPSGGVYNEQFF.

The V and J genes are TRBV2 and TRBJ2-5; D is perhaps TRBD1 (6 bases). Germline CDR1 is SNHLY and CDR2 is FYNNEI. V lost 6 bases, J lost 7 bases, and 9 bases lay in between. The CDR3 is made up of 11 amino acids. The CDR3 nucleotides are TGTGCCAGCAGCTCGACAGGGACCCAGTACTTC. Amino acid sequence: CASSSTGTQYF.

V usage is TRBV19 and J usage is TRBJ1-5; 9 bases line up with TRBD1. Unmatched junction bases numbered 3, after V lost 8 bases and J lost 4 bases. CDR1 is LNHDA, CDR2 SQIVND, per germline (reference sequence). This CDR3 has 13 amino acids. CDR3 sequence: CASGQGPNQPQHF. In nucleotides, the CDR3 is TGTGCCAGTGGACAGGGGCCTAATCAGCCCCAGCATTTT.

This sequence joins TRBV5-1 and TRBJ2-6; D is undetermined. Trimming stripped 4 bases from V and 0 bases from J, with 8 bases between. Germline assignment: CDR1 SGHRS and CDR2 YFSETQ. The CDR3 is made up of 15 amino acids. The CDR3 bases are TGCGCCAGCAGCGGCCAGGTCTCTGGGGCCAACGTCCTGACTTTC. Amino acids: CASSGQVSGANVLTF.

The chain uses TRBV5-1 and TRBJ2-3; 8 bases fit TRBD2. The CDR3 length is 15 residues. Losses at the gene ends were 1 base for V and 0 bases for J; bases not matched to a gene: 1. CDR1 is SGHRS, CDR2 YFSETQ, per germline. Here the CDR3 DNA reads TGCGCCAGCAGCTTGCAGCGGGAGAGCACAGATACGCAGTATTTT. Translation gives CASSLQRESTDTQYF.

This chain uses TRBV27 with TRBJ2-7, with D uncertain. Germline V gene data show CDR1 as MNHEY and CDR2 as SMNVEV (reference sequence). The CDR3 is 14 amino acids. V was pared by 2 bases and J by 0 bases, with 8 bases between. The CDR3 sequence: CASSLGPNSYEQYF. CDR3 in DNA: TGTGCCAGCAGTTTAGGACCCAACTCCTACGAGCAGTACTTC.

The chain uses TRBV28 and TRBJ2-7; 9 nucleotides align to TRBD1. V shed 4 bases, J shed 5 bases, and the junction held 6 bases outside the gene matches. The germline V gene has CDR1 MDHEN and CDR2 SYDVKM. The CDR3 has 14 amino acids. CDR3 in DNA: TGTGCCAGCAGTTCCAACAGGGGGCTACACGAGCAGTACTTC. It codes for CASSSNRGLHEQYF.

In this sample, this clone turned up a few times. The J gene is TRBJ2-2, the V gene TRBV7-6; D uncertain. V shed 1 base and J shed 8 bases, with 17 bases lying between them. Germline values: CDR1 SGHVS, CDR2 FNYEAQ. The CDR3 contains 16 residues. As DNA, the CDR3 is TGTGCCAGCAGCTTAGTTGACTCCTTGGCGGCGGGGGAGCTGTTTTTT. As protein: CASSLVDSLAAGELFF.

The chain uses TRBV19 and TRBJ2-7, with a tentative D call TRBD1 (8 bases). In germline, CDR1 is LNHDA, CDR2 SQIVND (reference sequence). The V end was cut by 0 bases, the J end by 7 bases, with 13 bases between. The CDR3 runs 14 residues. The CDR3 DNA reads TGTGCCAGTAGTATAGAGACAGGGGACTATGAGCAGTACTTC. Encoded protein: CASSIETGDYEQYF.

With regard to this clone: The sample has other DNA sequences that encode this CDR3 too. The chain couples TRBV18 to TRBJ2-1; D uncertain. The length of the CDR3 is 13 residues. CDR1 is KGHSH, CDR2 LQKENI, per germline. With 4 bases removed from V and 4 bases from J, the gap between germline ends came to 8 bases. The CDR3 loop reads CASSRDGYNEQFF. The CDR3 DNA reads TGTGCCAGCTCACGCGACGGGTACAATGAGCAGTTCTTC.